The clone carrying this T cell receptor (beta chain) has just a few counts. What it binds is unknown. This sample was taken from a study of T cell repertoires in cytomegalovirus infection. Study in general: The authors used CMV epitopes that were HLA-C-restricted (recently identified) and HLA-B-restricted (well studied). The public TCR beta signatures pointed to both CMV infection and matching HLA type. Study-wide findings and caveats: CMV-specific TCR beta clonotypes restricted by HLA-C dominated the ex vivo response. Summed frequency of public TCR beta families distinguished CMV carriers with the relevant HLA.

TCRdb recomputed calls from the reads with MiXCR, one row per CDR3 protein. The data show about half a million distinct CDR3 sequences, with roughly a third seen just once and roughly 15% held by the top ten. V was trimmed by 4 bases and J by 0 bases, leaving 14 bases between them. Germline CDR1 and CDR2: ENHRY and SYGVKD. The CDR3 totals 16 residues. The clonotype originates from a human donor in good health (CMV status not recorded). Some clones in this sample may be carry-over from other donors' samples. The specimen comprised cultured PBMCs, sampled from culture after CMV antigen stimulation. This chain links TRBV10-3 with TRBJ2-3; D is possibly TRBD2 (5 bases). CDR3: CAISGPPSGSTDTQYF. The CDR3 bases are TGTGCCATCAGTGGCCCCCCGAGCGGCAGCACAGATACGCAGTATTTT.